Below are 25 T cell receptor beta chains sequenced from a single sample in a study of tumor-infiltrating lymphocytes in primary liver carcinoma. The authors took blood RNA from unsorted whole blood and also extracted germline DNA. Starting from 500 ng of total RNA, TCR beta cDNA was produced with a primer in the constant region. The TCR beta library was amplified through three nested multiplex PCR rounds in a modified ARM-PCR procedure. It was with TRBV1-TRBV30 forward primers and a C-beta reverse primer that the first two PCR rounds were run, at 10 cycles each. TCRdb reprocessed the multiplex PCR reads via MiXCR and lists one record per CDR3 protein. The repertoire has 300,000 to 350,000 distinct CDR3 sequences, about 61% of them found once; the top ten carry about 6.5%. Specimen: peripheral blood. The source is a middle-aged man with primary liver carcinoma and hepatitis B virus infection.

This clonotype was observed at least ten times. The chain couples TRBV4-1 to TRBJ2-2, with unresolved D. The length of the CDR3 is 16 residues. Germline lookup yields CDR1 MGHRA and CDR2 YSYEKL. The V and J ends lost 0 bases and 0 bases respectively, with 8 bases between them. The CDR3 sequence is CASSQEGRANTGELFF. The CDR3 DNA reads as TGCGCCAGCAGCCAAGAAGGTCGCGCGAACACCGGGGAGCTGTTTTTT.

This clonotype was seen once. This may come from a read error, since a much larger clone is one base off. The rearrangement uses TRBV6-2 or TRBV6-3 and TRBJ2-1; perhaps TRBD2 as D (5 bases). Per the germline V gene, CDR1 is MNHEY and CDR2 is SVGEGT. The CDR3 extends over 18 amino acids. The CDR3 DNA follows: TGTGCCAACAGTTACACGCTCGAGGGCGGGCTATCGGCCAATGAGCAGTTCTTC. This translates into CANSYTLEGGLSANEQFF.

This clonotype has only one observation. At one end, the junction sequence differs from germline, possibly due to a read error. The rearrangement joins TRBV11-2 to TRBJ2-7; tentative D call: TRBD1 (6 bases). The CDR3 runs to 18 residues. Germline V lookup: CDR1 SGHAT, CDR2 FQNNGV. This CDR3 reads CVSSLVSLVWGQGKEHYF. CDR3 coding DNA: TGTGTCAGCAGCTTAGTATCTCTGGTGTGGGGGCAGGGGAAAGAGCATTACTTC.

This chain uses TRBV12-3 or TRBV12-4 with TRBJ2-6; TRBD1 matches at 9 bases. The CDR3 loop spans 15 amino acids. V trimming: 3 bases; J trimming: 8 bases; junction bases outside the gene matches: 5. The CDR3 is CASSFGQGRTNVLTF. CDR3 DNA sequence: TGTGCCAGCAGTTTTGGACAGGGGAGGACCAACGTCCTGACTTTC.

The V gene is TRBV5-5, the J gene TRBJ2-7; D is possibly TRBD1 (6 bases). The CDR3 runs 13 residues. Germline V gives CDR1 SGHKS, CDR2 YYEKEE (reference sequence). V lost 2 bases and J lost 5, with 11 bases in between. CDR3 sequence reads: CASSLTQGHEQYF. CDR3 bases: TGTGCCAGCAGCTTAACACAGGGCCACGAGCAGTACTTC.

Details on this clonotype: The junction and the germline gene differ at one end; a read error may be behind it. J is TRBJ2-3 and V is TRBV11-2, with D possibly being TRBD1 (5 bases). The length of the CDR3 is 15 residues. Germline V gives CDR1 SGHAT, CDR2 FQNNGV. The CDR3: CASSLVGSGTGTQYF. The CDR3 DNA follows: TGTGCCAGCAGCTTAGTCGGGTCCGGTACAGGTACGCAGTATTTT.

In the case of this clonotype: An end of the junction differs from the germline gene, which may be a read error. V and J are TRBV11-2 and TRBJ2-7, with unresolved D. The CDR3 extends over 13 amino acids. Germline V gene lookup returns CDR1 SGHAT and CDR2 FQNNGV. The CDR3 bases are TGTGTCAGCAGCTTAGATCCAGTTGGCGAACAGTACTTC. It specifies CVSSLDPVGEQYF.

This clonotype was counted at least ten times. The CDR3 spells CASSPPPASGRHYEQYF. CDR3 bases: TGTGCCAGCAGCCCCCCCCCAGCTAGCGGGAGGCATTACGAGCAGTACTTC. The chain recombines TRBV11-2 with TRBJ2-7; 11 bases line up with TRBD2. Germline CDR1 reads SGHAT; CDR2 reads FQNNGV. The V gene end was trimmed by 5 bases and the J gene end by 4 bases; junction bases not matched to a gene: 13. The length of the CDR3 is 17 residues.

The rearrangement links TRBV2 to TRBJ2-7; no clear D. The germline V gene encodes CDR1 SNHLY and CDR2 FYNNEI. V was trimmed by 9 bases and J by 2 bases, leaving 14 bases between them. CDR3 length: 13 amino acids. CDR3 loop: CASRWAGTYEQYF. CDR3 in DNA: TGTGCCAGTCGCTGGGCAGGCACCTACGAGCAGTACTTC.

A single count supports this clonotype. CDR3 sequence: CASSIRLVDLNEQFF. The CDR3 bases are TGTGCCAGTAGCATACGGCTAGTAGATTTGAATGAGCAGTTCTTC. The rearrangement uses TRBV11-2 and TRBJ2-1; D remains unclear. CDR3 length: 15 residues. Germline V gene data show CDR1 as SGHAT and CDR2 as FQNNGV. Between the trimmed V and J ends, which lost 9 bases and 7 bases, there was a span of 22 bases. Complete variable domain (other parts from reference TRBV11-2 and TRBJ2-1): EAGVAQSPRYKIIEKRQSVAFWCNPISGHATLYWYQQILGQGPKLLIQFQNNGVVDDSQLPKDRFSAERLKGVDSTLKIQPAKLEDSAVYLCASSIRLVDLNEQFFGPGTRLTVL.

Comment on this clonotype: Here the CDR3 omits its conserved ending phenylalanine or tryptophan, so a read error is the likely source. The rearrangement uses TRBV6-1 and TRBJ2-5; 8 nucleotides agree with TRBD2. The germline gives CDR1 MNHNS, CDR2 SASEGT. The CDR3 covers 14 residues. DNA of the CDR3: TGCGCCATCAGCGATCGGGGGGGCGTGAAGGCCCAGTACCTC. This sequence encodes CAISDRGGVKAQYL.

The J gene is TRBJ1-1, the V gene TRBV28; the D gene is possibly TRBD1 (5 bases). The germline gives CDR1 MDHEN, CDR2 SYDVKM. The CDR3 has 13 residues. Trimming took off 1 base at V and 7 bases at J, with 10 bases between the two ends. The CDR3 DNA is TGTGCCAGCAGTTTATTTATTAGGGGTGAAGCTTTCTTT. This codes for CASSLFIRGEAFF.

On this clonotype: An end of the junction does not agree with germline; a read error may underlie this. The chain recombines TRBV2 with TRBJ2-6; no clear D gene. The CDR3 has 14 amino acids. From germline, CDR1 is SNHLY and CDR2 FYNNEI. The CDR3 here is CTSSAEYGANVLTF. The DNA of the CDR3 is TGTACCAGCAGCGCCGAATACGGGGCCAACGTCCTGACTTTC.

This clonotype was observed a single time. With a much larger clone just one base away, this may be a read error. The rearrangement joins TRBV6-1 to TRBJ1-2; 9 positions agree with TRBD1. The germline gives CDR1 MNHNS, CDR2 SASEGT. The CDR3 contains 14 residues. The CDR3, as DNA: TGTGCCAGCAGTGTAGGACAGGGGAACTATGTCTACACCTTC. It codes for CASSVGQGNYVYTF.

Comments on this clonotype: At one of its ends the junction is not consistent with the germline gene, which may arise from a read error. The rearrangement uses TRBV5-5 and TRBJ2-3, with D perhaps TRBD2 (5 bases). Germline V gives CDR1 SGHKS, CDR2 YYEKEE (reference sequence). The CDR3 length is 17 residues. This chain's CDR3 is CANSLTSTTEAFDTQYF. For the CDR3, the DNA is TGTGCCAACAGCTTGACCTCGACTACCGAAGCCTTTGATACGCAGTATTTT. Complete variable domain (other parts from reference TRBV5-5 and TRBJ2-3): DAGVTQSPTHLIKTRGQQVTLRCSPISGHKSVSWYQQVLGQGPQFIFQYYEKEERGRGNFPDRFSARQFPNYSSELNVNALLLGDSALYLCANSLTSTTEAFDTQYFGPGTRLTVL.

This clonotype was observed at least ten times. The chain joins TRBV6-2 or TRBV6-3 to TRBJ1-2; D possibly corresponds to TRBD1 (6 bases). The V gene's germline CDR1 is MNHEY and CDR2 SVGEGT. The CDR3 consists of 14 residues. V was trimmed by 4 bases and J by 8 bases, leaving 17 bases between them. The CDR3 coding sequence is TGTGCCAGCAGTTCGGACAGCTGGGTACACGGCTACACCTTC. Translation: CASSSDSWVHGYTF.

J is TRBJ2-2 and V is TRBV11-3, with no clear D. The V end lost 4 bases, the J end lost 6 bases, and 9 bases lay between the germline ends. Per germline, CDR1 SGHNT and CDR2 YENEEA. The length of the CDR3 is 13 residues. CDR3 coding DNA: TGTGCCAGCAGCTCGGATTCCCCCGGGGAGCTGTTTTTT. Amino acids: CASSSDSPGELFF.

The chain carries TRBV28 and TRBJ1-5; D might be TRBD1 (6 bases). The V end was cut by 5 bases, the J end by 2 bases, with 10 bases between. Germline V lookup: CDR1 MDHEN, CDR2 SYDVKM. The CDR3 sequence is 14 residues long. The CDR3 loop reads CASSRQAGNQPQHF. The CDR3 DNA reads as TGTGCCAGCAGTCGACAGGCTGGCAATCAGCCCCAGCATTTT.

Remarks on this clonotype: The junction departs from the called germline gene at one end, perhaps through a read error. The rearrangement links TRBV11-2 to TRBJ2-7; 7 positions match TRBD2. The CDR3 covers 15 residues. Germline-derived CDR1 and CDR2 are SGHAT and FQNNGV. The CDR3 reads CGSSFLSGRDYEQYF. The CDR3 DNA follows: TGTGGCAGCAGCTTTCTTAGTGGGAGGGACTACGAGCAGTACTTC.

This clonotype was detected ten times or more. This rearrangement joins TRBV29-1 to TRBJ1-2, with 7 bases aligning to TRBD1. J was trimmed by 6 bases and V by 5 bases; bases with no gene match: 12. CDR3 length: 14 residues. From germline, CDR1 is SQVTM and CDR2 ANQGSEA. CDR3 loop: CSVKRQGELDGYTF. CDR3 DNA sequence: TGCAGCGTTAAGCGTCAGGGGGAACTAGATGGCTACACCTTC.

This clonotype was seen only a few times. V gene TRBV28 combines with J gene TRBJ1-3, with D uncertain. Trimming took 5 bases from V and 0 from J, leaving 11 bases between them. The germline gives CDR1 MDHEN, CDR2 SYDVKM. The CDR3 consists of 15 residues. The CDR3 nucleotides read TGTGCCAGCAGTCTTACCCAGAACTCTGGAAACACCATATATTTT. It is translated as CASSLTQNSGNTIYF.

This clonotype occurred a few times. The genes are TRBV5-4 and TRBJ2-5, with TRBD1 identical over 7 bases. CDR1 and CDR2 (germline): SGHNT, YYREEE (reference sequence). Trimming removed 4 bases from V and 1 base from J; junction bases left unmatched: 7. The CDR3 loop spans 15 amino acids. CDR3 region: CASSLRQGFQETQYF. CDR3 nucleotides: TGTGCCAGCAGCCTCCGACAGGGCTTCCAAGAGACCCAGTACTTC.

In this sample, this clonotype turned up many times. The chain has TRBV29-1 and TRBJ1-1; D not certain. The CDR3 spans 10 residues. Germline assignment: CDR1 SQVTM and CDR2 ANQGSEA. V was clipped by 4 bases and J by 11 bases, with 11 bases between them. The CDR3 is CSVGGNYAFF. CDR3 sequence (DNA): TGCAGCGTTGGAGGCAATTACGCTTTCTTT.

With respect to this clonotype: At one end the junction does not follow the germline gene, possibly because of a read error. The rearrangement joins TRBV11-2 to TRBJ2-3, with TRBD2 matching 7 bases. This CDR3 spans 16 amino acids. The germline gives CDR1 SGHAT, CDR2 FQNNGV. CDR3 sequence reads: CASSCGGLPSTDTRYF. DNA of the CDR3: TGTGCCAGCAGCTGCGGGGGACTGCCTAGCACAGATACGCGGTATTTT.

For this clonotype: This may be a read error: a much more frequent sequence differs by one nucleotide. V gene TRBV28 combines with J gene TRBJ1-4; 10 bases align to TRBD1. The CDR3 contains 18 residues. CDR1 and CDR2 (germline): MDHEN, SYDVKM. The CDR3 loop reads CAGRRDRGLSPTNEKLFF. CDR3 nucleotides: TGTGCCGGCAGGAGAGACAGGGGGCTAAGTCCTACTAATGAAAAACTGTTTTTT.